The following is a TCR beta chain sequence with its context. Sequencing was performed with immunoSEQ multiplex PCR; in TCRdb, only in-frame clones are kept and a portion is missing. The sample has about 330,000 clones, around 87% seen once; the top ten hold under 5%. The data were taken from a study of blood T cell repertoires in COVID-19. Whole-study context: Collection of acute and convalescent COVID-19 samples took place in the United States, Italy and Spain. Sample material is recorded as cDNA or gDNA derived from T cells, B-cell-depleted T cells, or PBMCs.

Sequences were obtained from peripheral blood. The origin of this receptor is a woman aged 50 to 65 with active or convalescent COVID-19.

The CDR3 sequence is CASSPTYRYRYGYTF. As DNA, the CDR3 is TGCGCCAGCAGCCCGACCTACAGGTATCGCTATGGCTACACCTTC. The V gene is TRBV4-3, the J gene TRBJ1-2; a weak D match, TRBD1 (5 bases). The V gene's germline CDR1 is LGHNA and CDR2 YSLEER. Trimming removed 4 bases at V and 4 bases at J, with 16 bases between. The CDR3 length is 15 residues.